This T cell receptor beta chain was sequenced for a study of cytomegalovirus exposure and HLA in healthy donors. As concerns this clone: Its specificity is not known.

It was with 60 Vbeta and 13 Jbeta primers that the PCR ran. Sequencing was performed with immunoSEQ multiplex PCR; in TCRdb, only in-frame clones are kept and a portion is missing. The data hold fewer than 90,000 clones, with approximately 78% observed a single time. The study, taken as a whole, reports: Earlier analysis yielded a pattern in which most TCR beta V segments were productive about 87% or about 30% of the time.

Unmatched junction bases numbered 8, after V lost 5 bases and J lost 9 bases. The CDR3 length is 15 residues. The germline CDR1 and CDR2 sequences are SGHTA and FQGNSA. Sample: PBMCs. The rearrangement joins TRBV7-2 to TRBJ2-1, with TRBD2 identical over 12 bases. This clonotype was obtained from a male donor in good health and CMV-seropositive. The CDR3 nucleotides read TGTGCCAGCAGCCCGCCGGGACTAGCGGGCCTTGAGCAGTTCTTC. Translation: CASSPPGLAGLEQFF.